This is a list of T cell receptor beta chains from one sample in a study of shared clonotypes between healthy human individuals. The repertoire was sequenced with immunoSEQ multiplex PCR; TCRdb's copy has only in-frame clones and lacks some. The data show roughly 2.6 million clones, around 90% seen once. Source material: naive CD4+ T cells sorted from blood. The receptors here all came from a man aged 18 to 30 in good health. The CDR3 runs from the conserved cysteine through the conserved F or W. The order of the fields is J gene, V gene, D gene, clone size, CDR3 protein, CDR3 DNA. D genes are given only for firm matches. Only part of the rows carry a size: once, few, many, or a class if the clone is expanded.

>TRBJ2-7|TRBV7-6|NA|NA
CASSLGDKGSYEQYF
TGTGCCAGCAGCTTAGGTGACAAGGGCTCCTACGAGCAGTACTTC
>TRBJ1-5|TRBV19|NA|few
CASRVLDQPQHF
TGTGCCAGTAGGGTTTTGGATCAGCCCCAGCATTTT
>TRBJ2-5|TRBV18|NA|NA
CASSPQQGGETQYF
TGTGCCAGCTCACCTCAACAGGGCGGGGAGACCCAGTACTTC
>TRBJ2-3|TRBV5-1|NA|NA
CASSQEGLDWLYF
TGCGCCAGCAGCCAAGAGGGTCTGGACTGGTTATATTTT
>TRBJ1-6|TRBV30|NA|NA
CAWSKVEGSIRNSPLHF
TGTGCCTGGAGTAAGGTCGAGGGAAGTATCAGAAATTCACCCCTCCACTTT
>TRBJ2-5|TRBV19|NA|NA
CASSTLETQRQETQYF
TGTGCCAGTAGTACTCTAGAGACCCAAAGACAAGAGACCCAGTACTTC
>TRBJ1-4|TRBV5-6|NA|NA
CASSLAGENEKLFF
TGTGCCAGCAGCTTGGCAGGGGAGAATGAAAAACTGTTTTTT
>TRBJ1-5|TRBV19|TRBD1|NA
CASSSWAGQGHQPQHF
TGTGCCAGTAGCTCTTGGGCGGGACAGGGGCATCAGCCCCAGCATTTT
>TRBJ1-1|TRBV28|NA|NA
CASSLTTQVHTEAFF
TGTGCCAGCTCCCTTACGACCCAGGTCCACACTGAAGCTTTCTTT
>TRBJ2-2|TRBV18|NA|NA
CASSDRLNTGELFF
TGTGCCAGCTCAGACAGGCTAAACACCGGGGAGCTGTTTTTT
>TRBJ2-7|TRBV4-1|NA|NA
CASSHDVVGGTVWNEQYF
TGCGCCAGCAGCCATGACGTTGTGGGCGGCACGGTGTGGAACGAGCAGTACTTC
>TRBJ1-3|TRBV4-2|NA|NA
CASSQDRGYGNTIYF
TGTGCCAGCAGCCAAGACAGGGGCTATGGAAACACCATATATTTT
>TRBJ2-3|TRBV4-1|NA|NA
CASSQGGASVSTDTQYF
TGCGCCAGCAGCCAAGGAGGTGCTAGCGTAAGCACAGATACGCAGTATTTT
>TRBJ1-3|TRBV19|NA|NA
CASSTTGRSGNTIYF
TGTGCCAGTAGTACTACAGGGCGTTCTGGAAACACCATATATTTT
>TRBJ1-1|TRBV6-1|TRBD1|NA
CASGIAGGATEAFF
TGTGCCAGCGGAATAGCAGGGGGGGCCACTGAAGCTTTCTTT
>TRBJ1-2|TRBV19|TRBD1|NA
CASSMMAQGGTNYGYTF
TGTGCCAGTAGTATGATGGCCCAGGGGGGAACTAACTATGGCTACACCTTC
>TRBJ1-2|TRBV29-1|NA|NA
CSVGTGVYGYTF
TGCAGCGTGGGAACCGGGGTCTATGGCTACACCTTC
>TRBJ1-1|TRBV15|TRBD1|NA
CATSKAGGTEAFF
TGTGCCACCAGCAAGGCAGGGGGCACTGAAGCTTTCTTT
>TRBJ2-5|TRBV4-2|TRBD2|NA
CASSQELTGTSEETQYF
TGTGCCAGCAGCCAAGAATTGACCGGGACTAGTGAGGAGACCCAGTACTTC
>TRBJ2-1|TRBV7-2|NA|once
CASSRMPYNEQFF
TGTGCCAGCAGCCGAATGCCATACAATGAGCAGTTCTTC
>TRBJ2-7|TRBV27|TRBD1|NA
CASSLDGQGAAEQYF
TGTGCCAGCAGTTTAGATGGACAGGGGGCGGCCGAGCAGTACTTC
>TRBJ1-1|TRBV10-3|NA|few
CAISEMNTEAFF
TGTGCCATCAGTGAGATGAACACTGAAGCTTTCTTT
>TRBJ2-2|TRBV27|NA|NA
CASSPDTTGELFF
TGTGCCAGCAGTCCAGACACCACCGGGGAGCTGTTTTTT
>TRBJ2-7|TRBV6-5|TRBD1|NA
CASSYTGTAAGGQYF
TGTGCCAGCAGTTACACCGGGACAGCAGCCGGTGGGCAGTACTTC
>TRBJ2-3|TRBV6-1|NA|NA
CASRLQSDTQYF
TGTGCCAGCAGGCTACAGTCGGATACGCAGTATTTT
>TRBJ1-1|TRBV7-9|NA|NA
CASSAPRDPAAFF
TGTGCCAGCAGCGCCCCCCGGGACCCTGCAGCTTTCTTT
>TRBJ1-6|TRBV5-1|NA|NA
CASGRGDDNSPLHF
TGCGCCAGCGGCAGGGGCGACGACAATTCACCCCTCCACTTT
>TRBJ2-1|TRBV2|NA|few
CASRARNEQFF
TGTGCCAGCAGGGCTCGAAATGAGCAGTTCTTC
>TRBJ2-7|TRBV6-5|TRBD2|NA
CASSRGRARDEQYF
TGTGCCAGCAGTCGCGGGAGGGCTCGCGACGAGCAGTACTTC
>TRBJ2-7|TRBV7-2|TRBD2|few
CASSLEVSGRTYEQYF
TGTGCCAGCAGCTTAGAAGTTAGCGGGAGGACGTACGAGCAGTACTTC
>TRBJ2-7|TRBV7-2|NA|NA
CASSPGPGSYEQYF
TGTGCCAGCAGCCCCGGGCCGGGGAGCTACGAGCAGTACTTC
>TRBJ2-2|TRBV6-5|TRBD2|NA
CASSSGTSDRELFF
TGTGCCAGCAGTTCTGGGACTAGCGACCGGGAGCTGTTTTTT
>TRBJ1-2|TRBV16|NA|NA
CASSQSTVPNYGYTF
TGTGCCAGCAGCCAATCCACAGTGCCCAACTATGGCTACACCTTC